This T cell receptor (beta chain) was sequenced during a study of T cell clonality in common variable immunodeficiency. Profiled with immunoSEQ multiplex PCR; TCRdb holds only in-frame clones, not every one. The sample holds roughly 40,000 clones, and no clone turns up only once. CVID meant reduced serum IgG, IgA and/or IgM plus specific antibody deficiency. Both groups were predominantly of Caucasian heritage. For at least one year, all CVID subjects received replacement immunoglobulin. This clone has at least ten counts. As yet, its antigen is unknown. General study points: Reportedly, TCR beta sequences from common variable immunodeficiency showed fewer deletions and N-nucleotide insertions. Fewer TCRbeta clones were shared among CVID subjects than controls.

The TCR comes from a human donor with common variable immunodeficiency. Input material: peripheral blood mononuclear cells.

Incomplete CDR3 DNA: TGTGCCAGTCTGGGGACAGACACAGATACG. Its translation is CASLGTDTDT. The complete CDR3 sequence is CASLGTDTDTQYF. The rearrangement joins TRBV2 to TRBJ2-3, with 7 bases that match TRBD1. The read falls 3 residues short of the CDR3 end, and the missing part is taken from the germline J gene. The CDR3 runs 13 residues. The V gene's germline CDR1 is SNHLY and CDR2 FYNNEI. V lost 9 bases and J lost 2; bases outside the gene matches: 5. The variable domain in full, completed from reference TRBV2 and TRBJ2-3, reads EPEVTQTPSHQVTQMGQEVILRCVPISNHLYFYWYRQILGQKVEFLVSFYNNEISEKSEIFDDQFSVERPDGSNFTLKIRSTKLEDSAMYFCASLGTDTDTQYFGPGTRLTVL.